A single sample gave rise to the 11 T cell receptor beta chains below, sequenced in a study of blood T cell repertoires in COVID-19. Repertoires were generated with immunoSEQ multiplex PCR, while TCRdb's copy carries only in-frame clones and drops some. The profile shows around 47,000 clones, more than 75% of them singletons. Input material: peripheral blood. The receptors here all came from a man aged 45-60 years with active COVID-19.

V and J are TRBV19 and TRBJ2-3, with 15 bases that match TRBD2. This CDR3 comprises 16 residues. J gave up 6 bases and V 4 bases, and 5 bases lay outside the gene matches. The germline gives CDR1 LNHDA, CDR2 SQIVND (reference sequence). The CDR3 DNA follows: TGTGCCAGTAGTAAGGGGACTAGCGGGAGGTCCGATACGCAGTATTTT. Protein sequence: CASSKGTSGRSDTQYF.

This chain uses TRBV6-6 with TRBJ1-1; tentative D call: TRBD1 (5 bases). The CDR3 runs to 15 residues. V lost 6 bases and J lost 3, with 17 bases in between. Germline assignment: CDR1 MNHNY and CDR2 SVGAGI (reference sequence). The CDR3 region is CASSQGLSGDTEAFF. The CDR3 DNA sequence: TGTGCCAGCAGCCAGGGTCTTTCGGGGGACACTGAAGCTTTCTTT.

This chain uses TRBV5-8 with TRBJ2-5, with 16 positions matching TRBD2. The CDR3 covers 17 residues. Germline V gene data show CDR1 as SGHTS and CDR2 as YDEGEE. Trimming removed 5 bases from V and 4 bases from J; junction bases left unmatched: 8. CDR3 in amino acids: CASRDGTSGGAAETQYF. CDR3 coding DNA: TGTGCCAGCAGAGACGGGACTAGCGGGGGGGCGGCAGAGACCCAGTACTTC.

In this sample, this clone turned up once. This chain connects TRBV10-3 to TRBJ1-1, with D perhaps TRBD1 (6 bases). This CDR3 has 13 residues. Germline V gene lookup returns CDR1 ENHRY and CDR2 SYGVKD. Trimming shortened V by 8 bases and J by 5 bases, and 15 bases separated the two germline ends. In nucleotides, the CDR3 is TGTGCCATCGCCCGTAGACAGGAAACTGAAGCTTTCTTT. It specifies CAIARRQETEAFF.

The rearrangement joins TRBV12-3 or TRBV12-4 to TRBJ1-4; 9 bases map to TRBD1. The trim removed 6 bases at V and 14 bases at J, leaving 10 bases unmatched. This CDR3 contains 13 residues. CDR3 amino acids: CASSQNPGTGLFF. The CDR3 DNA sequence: TGTGCCAGCAGCCAAAACCCTGGGACAGGGCTGTTTTTT.

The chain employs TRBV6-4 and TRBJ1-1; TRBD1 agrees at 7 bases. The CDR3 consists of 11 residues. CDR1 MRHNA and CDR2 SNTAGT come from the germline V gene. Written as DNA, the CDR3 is TGTGGAAAAACAGGGGTGACTGAAGCTTTCTTT. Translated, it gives CGKTGVTEAFF.

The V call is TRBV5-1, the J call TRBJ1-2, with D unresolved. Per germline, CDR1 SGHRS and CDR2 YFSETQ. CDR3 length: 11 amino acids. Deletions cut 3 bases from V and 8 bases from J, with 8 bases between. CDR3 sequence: CASSSPEGYTF. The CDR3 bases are TGCGCCAGCAGCTCCCCCGAGGGCTACACCTTC.

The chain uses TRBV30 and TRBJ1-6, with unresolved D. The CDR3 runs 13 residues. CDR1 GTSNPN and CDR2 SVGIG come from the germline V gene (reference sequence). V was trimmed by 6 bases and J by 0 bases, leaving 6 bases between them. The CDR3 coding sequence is TGTGCCTGTCGGAGCTCCTATAATTCACCCCTCCACTTT. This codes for CACRSSYNSPLHF.

The CDR3 region is CASSPRGRQETQYF. DNA of the CDR3: TGTGCCAGCAGCCCCAGGGGAAGGCAAGAGACCCAGTACTTC. The chain employs TRBV3-1 (or the pseudogene TRBV3-2) and TRBJ2-5, with D maybe TRBD1 (6 bases). The CDR3 consists of 14 residues. Germline CDR1 is LGHDT and CDR2 is YNNKEL (reference sequence). V was shortened by 4 bases and J by 2 bases, with 11 bases between the two germline ends.

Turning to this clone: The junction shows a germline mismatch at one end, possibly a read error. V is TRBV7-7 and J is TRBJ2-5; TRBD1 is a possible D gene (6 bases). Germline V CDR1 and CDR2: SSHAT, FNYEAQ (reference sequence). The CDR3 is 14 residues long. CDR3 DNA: TGTGCTAGCAGCTTCTCAGGGGCGGGAGAGACCCAGTACTTC. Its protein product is CASSFSGAGETQYF.

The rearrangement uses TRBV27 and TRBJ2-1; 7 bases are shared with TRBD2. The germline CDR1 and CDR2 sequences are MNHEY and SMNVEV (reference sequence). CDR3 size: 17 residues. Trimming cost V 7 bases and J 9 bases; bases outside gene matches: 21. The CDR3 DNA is TGTGCCAGCACCCTCCGGACTAGTTCCGAAGATAGAGGTGAGCAGTTCTTC. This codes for CASTLRTSSEDRGEQFF.